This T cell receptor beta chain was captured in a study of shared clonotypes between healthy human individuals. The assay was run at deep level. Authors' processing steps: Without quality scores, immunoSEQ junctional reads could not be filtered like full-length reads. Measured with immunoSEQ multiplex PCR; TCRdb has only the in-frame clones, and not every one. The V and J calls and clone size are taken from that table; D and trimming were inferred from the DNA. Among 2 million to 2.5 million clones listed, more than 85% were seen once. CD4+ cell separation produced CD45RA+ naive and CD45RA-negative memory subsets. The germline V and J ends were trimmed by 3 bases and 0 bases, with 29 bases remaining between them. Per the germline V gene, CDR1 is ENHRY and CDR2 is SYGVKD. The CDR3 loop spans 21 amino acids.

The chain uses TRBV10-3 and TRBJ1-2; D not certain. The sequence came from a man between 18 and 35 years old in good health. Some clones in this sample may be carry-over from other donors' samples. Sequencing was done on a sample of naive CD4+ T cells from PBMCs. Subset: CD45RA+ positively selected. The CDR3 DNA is TGTGCCATCAGTGACCCACGCGGGTGGTCTACCGCTCGGGTTCCTAACTATGGCTACACCTTC. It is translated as CAISDPRGWSTARVPNYGYTF.